The clone carrying this TCR beta chain was found once. The antigen remains undetermined. The entry originates in a study of shared clonotypes between healthy human individuals. The method was immunoSEQ multiplex PCR; TCRdb's version includes in-frame clones alone and lacks a portion of them. Found here are 2 million to 3 million clones, roughly 93% of them singletons; the top ten hold approximately 0.37%. Broader study findings: An anticipated effect of sequencing depth on clonotype sharing among donors was recognized.

V lost 5 bases and J lost 6, with 14 bases in between. Germline V CDR1 and CDR2: SNHLY, FYNNEI. This CDR3 contains 14 residues. Sequenced material: naive CD4+ T cells from PBMCs. Subset noted: CD45RA+ positively selected. The V and J genes are TRBV2 and TRBJ1-5; a possible D gene is TRBD1 (5 bases). The source of this sequence is a man younger than 35 in good health. Some clones in this sample may be carry-over from other donors' samples. The CDR3 sequence is CASSPGQGVQPQHF. CDR3 DNA: TGTGCCAGCAGTCCCGGCCAGGGCGTTCAGCCCCAGCATTTT.